What follows are 23 T cell receptor beta chains derived from one specimen sequenced in a study of T cell responses to AZD1222 COVID-19 vaccine. Some clones are missing from TCRdb's copy, which holds only in-frame ones; the method was immunoSEQ multiplex PCR. The sample has over 110,000 clones, 75% to 90% seen once. The material sequenced was peripheral blood, taken 28 days after the second AZD1222 dose. These receptors originate from an adult who received the AZD1222 COVID-19 vaccine.

The CDR3 loop reads CASSYFGQGIGELFF. CDR3 DNA: TGTGCCAGCAGTTACTTTGGACAGGGGATAGGGGAGCTGTTTTTT. The chain has TRBV6-2 or TRBV6-3 and TRBJ2-2; TRBD1 aligns across 9 bases. Germline V CDR1 and CDR2: MNHEY, SVGEGT. This CDR3 has 15 residues. V dropped 1 base and J dropped 8; count of bases not matched to a gene: 5.

The chain joins TRBV18 to TRBJ1-4, with 9 bases lining up with TRBD1. The CDR3 consists of 20 residues. With V trimmed by 4 bases and J by 0 bases, 15 bases remained unmatched. Germline loops: CDR1 KGHSH, CDR2 LQKENI. DNA of the CDR3: TGTGCCAGCTCACTCTATCGACAGGGGGTCAGGAGTGCAACTAATGAAAAACTGTTTTTT. Translation gives CASSLYRQGVRSATNEKLFF. Variable domain in full (rest from reference TRBV18 and TRBJ1-4): NAGVMQNPRHLVRRRGQEARLRCSPMKGHSHVYWYRQLPEEGLKFMVYLQKENIIDESGMPKERFSAEFPKEGPSILRIQQVVRGDSAAYFCASSLYRQGVRSATNEKLFFGSGTQLSVL.

The rearrangement links TRBV10-1 to TRBJ2-1; 11 bases map to TRBD2. Germline V gene data show CDR1 as WNHNN and CDR2 as SYGVQD (reference sequence). V was pared by 0 bases and J by 8 bases, with 3 bases of the junction left unmatched. The CDR3 has 15 residues. The CDR3 region has the DNA TGCGCCAGCAGTGAGTCTAGCGGGAGGGTATATGAGCAGTTCTTC. Its protein product is CASSESSGRVYEQFF.

J is TRBJ2-1 and V is TRBV19, with D perhaps TRBD2 (6 bases). Trimming shortened V by 7 bases and J by 5 bases, and 15 bases separated the two germline ends. The length of the CDR3 is 14 residues. Germline values: CDR1 LNHDA, CDR2 SQIVND (reference sequence). CDR3 in amino acids: CASTRGLTDNEQFF. CDR3 DNA sequence: TGTGCCAGTACGAGGGGACTTACCGACAATGAGCAGTTCTTC.

The V call is TRBV7-9, the J call TRBJ1-5; unclear D gene. Germline CDR1 reads SEHNR; CDR2 reads FQNEAQ (reference sequence). The CDR3 length is 14 residues. Trimming shortened V by 5 bases and J by 5 bases, and 13 bases separated the two germline ends. CDR3 DNA sequence: TGTGCCAGCAGCAAGGACCCACTTGATCAGCCCCAGCATTTT. The encoded protein is CASSKDPLDQPQHF.

This clone was recorded once. The V and J genes are TRBV5-4 and TRBJ2-1; D possibly corresponds to TRBD1 (6 bases). From germline, CDR1 is SGHNT and CDR2 YYREEE (reference sequence). The germline V and J ends were trimmed by 0 bases and 3 bases, with 13 bases remaining between them. This CDR3 spans 16 amino acids. In DNA, the CDR3 is TGTGCCAGCAGCTTGGCGAGAAGGACAGACTACAATGAGCAGTTCTTC. Translating it yields CASSLARRTDYNEQFF.

The chain uses TRBV7-8 and TRBJ2-3; perhaps TRBD1 as D (5 bases). V was shortened by 2 bases and J by 5 bases, with 11 bases between the two germline ends. In germline, CDR1 is SGHVS, CDR2 FQNEAQ. The CDR3 runs to 14 residues. The CDR3 region has the DNA TGTGCCAGCAGCTTAAGGGCCCAGGGAGATACGCAGTATTTT. As protein: CASSLRAQGDTQYF.

The chain couples TRBV18 to TRBJ2-5; a possible D gene is TRBD2 (5 bases). The V gene lost 3 bases and the J gene lost 4 bases, with 6 bases spanning the gap. Germline assignment: CDR1 KGHSH and CDR2 LQKENI. The CDR3 consists of 12 residues. The CDR3 reads CASSPRVETQYF. The CDR3 region has the DNA TGTGCCAGCTCACCGAGGGTAGAGACCCAGTACTTC.

A few counts support this clone. The chain's CDR3 is CSGQQSPGYEQYF. Here the CDR3 DNA reads TGCAGCGGACAACAGAGTCCTGGCTACGAGCAGTACTTC. The chain employs TRBV29-1 and TRBJ2-7, with D unresolved. Germline V lookup: CDR1 SQVTM, CDR2 ANQGSEA. V was shortened by 7 bases and J by 3 bases, with 16 bases between the two germline ends. CDR3 length: 13 amino acids.

This chain connects TRBV16 to TRBJ1-3; D remains unclear. The CDR3 runs 14 residues. Trimming cost V 0 bases and J 6 bases, with 9 bases left between them. Germline-derived CDR1 and CDR2 are KGHSY and FQNENV. This CDR3 is CASSQSSVKNTIYF. DNA for the CDR3: TGTGCCAGCAGCCAATCCTCGGTGAAAAACACCATATATTTT.

The V gene is TRBV5-6, the J gene TRBJ2-1, with D perhaps TRBD2 (6 bases). CDR1 is SGHDT, CDR2 YYEEEE, per germline. The V end lost 4 bases, the J end lost 5 bases, and 16 bases lay between the germline ends. The CDR3 extends over 15 amino acids. The CDR3 nucleotides are TGTGCCAGCAGCCCCGGACGGAGGGCCCACAATGAGCAGTTCTTC. Translation: CASSPGRRAHNEQFF.

This clone occurred once. The chain employs TRBV6-6 and TRBJ1-5; weak D call: TRBD1 (6 bases). CDR1 is MNHNY, CDR2 SVGAGI, per germline (reference sequence). V dropped 6 bases and J dropped 4 bases, with 13 bases sitting between them. The CDR3 is 14 amino acids. DNA for the CDR3: TGTGCCAGCAGGTCGACAGGTGGTAATCAGCCCCAGCATTTT. It translates to CASRSTGGNQPQHF.

V is TRBV28 and J is TRBJ2-6, with unresolved D. In germline, CDR1 is MDHEN, CDR2 SYDVKM. The CDR3 is 16 residues long. V lost 3 bases to trimming and J lost 2 bases, with 11 bases between them. In nucleotides, the CDR3 is TGTGCCAGCAGTTTCCAGGACCATCCTGGGGCCAACGTCCTGACTTTC. This sequence encodes CASSFQDHPGANVLTF.

This clone showed up just once. This rearrangement joins TRBV19 to TRBJ2-7; 7 bases fit TRBD1. There are 12 residues in the CDR3. Germline lookup yields CDR1 LNHDA and CDR2 SQIVND (reference sequence). Trimming at V came to 7 bases and at J to 6 bases, leaving 6 bases not matched to a gene. The CDR3 nucleotides read TGTGCCAGTAAGACAGGGATCGGCGAGCAGTACTTC. Its protein product is CASKTGIGEQYF.

CDR3 loop: CASRPRENTGELFF. Written as DNA, the CDR3 is TGTGCCAGCAGACCCAGAGAGAACACCGGGGAGCTGTTTTTT. This sequence joins TRBV6-5 and TRBJ2-2; D remains unclear. Germline V lookup: CDR1 MNHEY, CDR2 SVGAGI. V was trimmed by 6 bases and J by 1 base, leaving 9 bases between them. The CDR3 spans 14 residues.

The chain recombines TRBV13 with TRBJ1-1; a possible D gene is TRBD1 (6 bases). CDR1 and CDR2 from the germline V gene are PRHDT and FYEKMQ (reference sequence). This CDR3 comprises 13 residues. Trimming took 5 bases from V and 7 from J, leaving 14 bases between them. CDR3 nucleotide sequence: TGTGCCAGCAGCCGTTGGGGGGCAAATGAAGCTTTCTTT. Its protein product is CASSRWGANEAFF. The whole variable domain, filled in from reference TRBV13 and TRBJ1-1, reads AAGVIQSPRHLIKEKRETATLKCYPIPRHDTVYWYQQGPGQDPQFLISFYEKMQSDKGSIPDRFSAQQFSDYHSELNMSSLELGDSALYFCASSRWGANEAFFGQGTRLTVV.

V is TRBV7-9 and J is TRBJ1-2, with D tentatively TRBD1 (5 bases). V lost 4 bases, J lost 6 bases, and 12 bases lay in between. This CDR3 contains 13 residues. From germline, CDR1 is SEHNR and CDR2 FQNEAQ (reference sequence). CDR3 DNA sequence: TGTGCCAGCAGCTCAACGAAAGGGGATGGCTACACCTTC. Its translation: CASSSTKGDGYTF.

The rearrangement uses TRBV19 and TRBJ2-5; no reliable D call. The CDR3 totals 15 residues. V was pared by 0 bases and J by 2 bases, with 10 bases between. Germline CDR1 reads LNHDA; CDR2 reads SQIVND (reference sequence). The CDR3 nucleotides read TGTGCCAGTAGTATAGAGGGAACCCCTCAAGAGACCCAGTACTTC. Its protein is CASSIEGTPQETQYF.

This chain links TRBV6-1 with TRBJ1-5; D is unclear. CDR1 and CDR2 from the germline V gene are MNHNS and SASEGT. CDR3 length equals 15 residues. V was cut by 1 base and J by 3 bases, with 10 bases left in between. CDR3 in DNA: TGTGCCAGCAGTGAAGGGCATCGATACAATCAGCCCCAGCATTTT. It is translated as CASSEGHRYNQPQHF.

The rearrangement uses TRBV28 and TRBJ1-3; 8 bases are shared with TRBD1. Losses at the gene ends were 6 bases for V and 2 bases for J; bases not matched to a gene: 6. The germline gives CDR1 MDHEN, CDR2 SYDVKM. The CDR3 spans 15 residues. CDR3 loop: CASSYPDRAGNTIYF. As DNA, the CDR3 is TGTGCCAGCAGCTACCCGGACAGGGCTGGAAACACCATATATTTT.

This chain connects TRBV6-5 to TRBJ2-1; 8 nucleotides match TRBD1. This CDR3 contains 14 residues. Germline trimming cut 6 bases from V and 7 bases from J; bases unmatched to any gene: 8. Germline CDR1 MNHEY, CDR2 SVGAGI. The CDR3 is CASRSRTGWNEQFF. DNA for the CDR3: TGTGCCAGCAGATCCAGGACAGGGTGGAATGAGCAGTTCTTC.

This clone was detected once. The rearrangement links TRBV28 to TRBJ2-5; D possibly corresponds to TRBD1 (5 bases). V shed 8 bases and J shed 5 bases, with 15 bases lying between them. The CDR3 is made up of 13 amino acids. The germline V gene encodes CDR1 MDHEN and CDR2 SYDVKM. The CDR3 DNA reads TGTGCCAGCCATAAGCAGGGATTGGAGACCCAGTACTTC. It codes for CASHKQGLETQYF.

The V gene is TRBV7-9, the J gene TRBJ2-3; 10 nucleotides agree with TRBD2. This CDR3 is 16 amino acids long. V was clipped by 3 bases and J by 2 bases; unmatched bases: 5. Germline CDR1 reads SEHNR; CDR2 reads FQNEAQ (reference sequence). CDR3 sequence reads: CASSFIAGGITDTQYF. The CDR3 region has the DNA TGTGCCAGCAGCTTTATAGCGGGGGGAATCACAGATACGCAGTATTTT. Full variable domain (outside the CDR3, taken from reference TRBV7-9 and TRBJ2-3): DTGVSQNPRHKITKRGQNVTFRCDPISEHNRLYWYRQTLGQGPEFLTYFQNEAQLEKSRLLSDRFSAERPKGSFSTLEIQRTEQGDSAMYLCASSFIAGGITDTQYFGPGTRLTVL.